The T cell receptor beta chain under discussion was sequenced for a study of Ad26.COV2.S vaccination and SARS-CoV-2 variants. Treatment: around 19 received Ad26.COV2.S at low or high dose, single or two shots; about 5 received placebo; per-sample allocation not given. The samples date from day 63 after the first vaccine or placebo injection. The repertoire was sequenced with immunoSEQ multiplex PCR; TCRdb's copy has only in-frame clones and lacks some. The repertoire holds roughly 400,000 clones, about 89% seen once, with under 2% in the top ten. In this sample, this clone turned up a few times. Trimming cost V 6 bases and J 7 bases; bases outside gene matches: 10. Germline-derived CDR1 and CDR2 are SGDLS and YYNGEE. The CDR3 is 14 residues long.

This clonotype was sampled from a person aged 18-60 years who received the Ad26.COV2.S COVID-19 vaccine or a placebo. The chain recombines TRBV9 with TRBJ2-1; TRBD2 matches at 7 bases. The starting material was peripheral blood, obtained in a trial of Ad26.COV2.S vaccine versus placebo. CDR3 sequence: CASKGRVLRNEQFF. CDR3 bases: TGTGCCAGCAAGGGGAGGGTTCTCAGAAATGAGCAGTTCTTC.